This T cell receptor (beta chain) was sequenced during a study of cytomegalovirus exposure and HLA in healthy donors (dated by TCRdb to about 2017). For the wider study: According to an earlier analysis of several hundred of the donors, about 180 million T cells yielded 100 million or so unique TCR beta sequences and 276 Gb of sequence data. An early release covering more than 500 HLA-typed donors comprised 250 to 350 gigabases of sequencing data and around 80 million unique TCR sequences. The genetic ancestry cluster associated with self-reported Caucasian donors included 81% of the roughly 390 genotyped donors. The study aimed to test whether cataloging public T cell receptors could reveal signatures of past pathogen exposure. The study profiled the T cell repertoires of 500 to 800 subjects by immunosequencing and related them to cytomegalovirus serostatus. Along with the roughly 670-subject first cohort, a separate validation cohort of over a hundred different subjects was used. High-throughput TCR immunosequencing, statistical association of individual TCRs with disease status, and machine learning were combined to predict cytomegalovirus infection status. To study patterns of TCR occurrence, a later analysis re-analyzed previously published TCR beta repertoires from several hundred donors and added high-resolution HLA genotyping. The later analysis used no new phenotypic data to find candidate immune exposures, relying instead on TCR beta sequences and their occurrence across donors. In an earlier analysis of over 550 of the donors, high-throughput TCR beta sequencing was used to judge whether each TCR beta V gene segment behaved as functional or pseudogenic. Donor age, sex, ethnicity and CMV serostatus were compiled together with the repertoire data. In a later genetic analysis, genome-wide SNP genotypes for about 55% of the 666 donors were used, and that subset was treated as a discovery cohort. Every repertoire in the discovery cohort had been generated on one and the same sequencing platform. HLA typing included class I and class II loci at four-digit resolution. The number of typed donors differed by locus: roughly 620-640 for A, B, C, DRB1 and DQB1; 500 to 550 for DQA1; fewer than 610 for DPA1; and 450 to 480 for DPB1. Several DR-DQ haplotypes were handled as single units for association and clustering, since linkage in the cohort was strong. On average, roughly 250,000 unique TCR beta nucleotide sequences were sequenced per donor among 398 genotyped donors of the cohort, with 15% to 20% of those sequences being non-productive. Overall study results and their limits: Assigning TCR associations to individual alleles was difficult when HLA alleles, especially DR and DQ, strongly co-occurred. In both the original and validation cohorts, the classifier was reported to diagnose cytomegalovirus status with high specificity and sensitivity. According to a later analysis, TCR association rates differed among HLA loci, with DRB1 alleles showing the most associated TCRs and HLA-C alleles showing the fewest. Immune exposure information for the cohort was limited to CMV serostatus. A group of highly shared sequence variants was considered likely to be a technical artifact of the sequencing pipeline. Correlated functional status among segregating V segments might be attributable to linkage disequilibrium, but an unknown experimental factor could not be ruled out. Most TCR sequences were observed very rarely across donors, whereas some public TCRs were present in many individuals. Because counts were too low, about 18 rarely observed V segments, including chromosome 9 orphons, were left out of the earlier analysis of roughly 600 of the donors. Presence/absence analyses assumed roughly uniform sequencing depth across donors, an assumption that may not hold. The authors suggested that the approach could potentially be extended to other disease states and immunological phenotypes. V-gene and J-gene trimming of TCR beta chains was associated with a missense DCLRE1C variant in a later genetic analysis, and the association was replicated in an independent cohort. The study gave a list of over 150 TCR beta chains associated with cytomegalovirus. HLA typing was unavailable for some donors at each locus, so association tests used only the typed subset. At a false discovery rate of 0.05, a later analysis linked around 17,000 TCR beta sequences to specific HLA alleles. In this cohort, only TCR beta chains were sequenced, and detectable features were limited by the absence of alpha or paired-chain data. In a later analysis, most CMV-associated TCR beta chains were found to appear HLA-restricted, with HLA associations seemingly driven largely by CMV exposure. A further reported finding was that TCR beta sequences accurately predicted the HLA-A and HLA-B alleles for most subjects in the first cohort. Some IMGT-functional V segments, including TRBV6-2 and TRBV6-3, could not be told apart with the 87-base-pair reads, so those segments were excluded. According to a later genetic analysis, donors in an Asian-associated ancestry cluster had fewer N-insertions in productive TCRs than the approximately 650-donor mean. Several of the top co-occurrence clusters appeared to be linked to parvovirus B19, influenza, CMV and Epstein-Barr virus, according to a later analysis. In a later analysis, HLA-associated TCR beta chains showed more clonal expansion and lower generation probabilities than non-associated chains that were equally common. A few of the identified cytomegalovirus-associated TCR beta chains were confirmed in vitro to be specific for cytomegalovirus antigens. Broadly in line with IMGT annotations, most TCR beta V segments showed up in productive rearrangements about 87% or about 30% of the time in an earlier analysis of 587 of the donors.

Including the terminal cysteine and phenylalanine, the CDR3 comprises 13 residues. The CDR3 DNA has 39 bases and is translated from base 1. Trimmed from V: 5 bases; trimmed from J: 7 bases; junction bases lacking a gene match: 8. For CDR1 and CDR2, the germline V gene lists SGHRS and YFSETQ. To note about this clone: This clone's antigen is unknown. No base qualities exist here, and no much larger clone lies one base off it.

The library came from the immunoSEQ multiplex PCR assay. A mixture of 60 forward primers for TCR Vbeta segments and 13 reverse primers for TCR Jbeta segments was used in the multiplex PCR. The CDR3 region of rearranged TCR beta genes was amplified from genomic DNA by a multiplex PCR assay. The Illumina HiSeq System was used to sequence the amplified TCR beta libraries as 87-base-pair reads. The study's own analysis went as follows. In a later analysis, some 80 million unique TCR beta chains were counted across the 500 to 700 repertoires, and about 9.9 million of these chains were shared by at least two donors. Raw reads were error-corrected and collapsed into unique sequences by a nearest-neighbor algorithm in which closely related sequences were merged to remove PCR and sequencing errors. V, D and J gene segments were assigned by aligning CDR3 sequences to IMGT reference sequences. For a sequence to be retained, a match of at least six nucleotides to both a V gene segment and a J gene segment was required. A rearrangement counted as productive if the CDR3 had no stop codons and remained in frame with V and J, and every other rearrangement counted as non-productive. Following IMGT convention, CDR3 was defined as the stretch from the second conserved V-encoded cysteine to the conserved J-encoded phenylalanine. The earlier analysis of about 590 of the donors excluded sequences that lacked an unambiguous match to a single V gene segment. In an earlier analysis of approximately 610 of the donors, V segments were called functional above 56.7% productive rearrangements and were called segregating when the between-donor standard deviation exceeded 5%. A statistical classification framework was built for diagnosing cytomegalovirus status from the catalog of TCR beta chain sequences. In a later analysis, V and J genes were assigned by comparing TCR nucleotide sequences against IMGT/GENE-DB human TR gene sequences. In a later analysis, CDR3 sequences and most-parsimonious VDJ recombination scenarios were assigned using the TCRdist pipeline. A later analysis defined each TCR beta chain by its CDR3 amino acid sequence plus V-gene family, and excluded reads lacking a unique V-gene family. To address suspected cross-contamination and a sequencing artifact, a later analysis removed under 600 highly shared, low-generation-probability nucleotide sequences. A later analysis calculated a clonal expansion index for each public chain from normalized within-repertoire ranks of inferred template counts. A later analysis computed generation probabilities with a VDJ recombination model fitted to out-of-frame rearrangements, and checked the results against IGoR. In a later analysis, TCR-TCR, TCR-HLA and TCR-CMV co-occurrence was scored with hypergeometric tests, and a repertoire-size bias correction was applied to TCR pairs. In a later analysis, false discovery rates were estimated by permuting HLA or CMV assignments 20 times. In a later analysis, co-occurring TCRs were grouped with DBSCAN, and TCRdist sequence similarity was added when clustering was performed within HLA-allele-positive subsets. For co-occurrence clustering, repertoires with fewer than 30,000 or more than 120,000 public chains were excluded, along with about five repertoires with anomalous nucleotide sharing. TCRdb provides this immuneACCESS table in a form limited to in-frame rearrangements. Some clones are lacking; in checked studies, under half of them reflect an unresolved V gene, and why the rest are absent is not known. The V and J calls and clone size are taken from that table; D and trimming were inferred from the DNA. Within this sample are roughly 100,000 clones, with 66% of them counted one time only. 3% to 4% of the sample goes to the ten largest clones.

The cohort comprised some 680 healthy bone marrow donors. Cohort members were all nominally healthy when sampled, although unrecorded immune exposures were likely present. The donor was CMV seronegative and was included in the group of a few hundred seronegative cohort members. A peripheral blood sample was collected from each donor, and TCR beta sequencing was performed on peripheral blood mononuclear cells. The Qiagen DNeasy Blood Extraction Kit was used to extract genomic DNA from the blood cell samples. This chain joins TRBV5-1 to TRBJ1-2, with 7 bases aligning to TRBD1. The TCR comes from a woman between 45 and 60 years old in good health and CMV-seronegative. What was sequenced was PBMCs. The DNA sequence is given as TGCGCCAGCAGAATAGACAGGGACCGTGGCTACACCTTC. It is translated as CASRIDRDRGYTF.